The T cell receptor (beta chain) under discussion was sequenced for a study of cytomegalovirus exposure and HLA in healthy donors. Study overall: Most donors, 81% of more than 300 genotyped, fell in the Caucasian-associated ancestry cluster.

PCR involved 60 Vbeta and 13 Jbeta primers. The assay was immunoSEQ multiplex PCR, and TCRdb's table has in-frame clones only and misses some. Among over 200,000 clones listed, approximately 78% were seen once. The TCR comes from a male donor in good health and CMV-seronegative. Sample: PBMCs.

The CDR3 nucleotides read TGTGAAAGACAGGGGGCACAGACCCAGTACTTC. Its translation: CERQGAQTQYF. The chain recombines TRBV25-1 with TRBJ2-5, with 10 positions matching TRBD1. Germline CDR1 is MGHDK and CDR2 is SYGVNS. This CDR3 spans 11 amino acids.